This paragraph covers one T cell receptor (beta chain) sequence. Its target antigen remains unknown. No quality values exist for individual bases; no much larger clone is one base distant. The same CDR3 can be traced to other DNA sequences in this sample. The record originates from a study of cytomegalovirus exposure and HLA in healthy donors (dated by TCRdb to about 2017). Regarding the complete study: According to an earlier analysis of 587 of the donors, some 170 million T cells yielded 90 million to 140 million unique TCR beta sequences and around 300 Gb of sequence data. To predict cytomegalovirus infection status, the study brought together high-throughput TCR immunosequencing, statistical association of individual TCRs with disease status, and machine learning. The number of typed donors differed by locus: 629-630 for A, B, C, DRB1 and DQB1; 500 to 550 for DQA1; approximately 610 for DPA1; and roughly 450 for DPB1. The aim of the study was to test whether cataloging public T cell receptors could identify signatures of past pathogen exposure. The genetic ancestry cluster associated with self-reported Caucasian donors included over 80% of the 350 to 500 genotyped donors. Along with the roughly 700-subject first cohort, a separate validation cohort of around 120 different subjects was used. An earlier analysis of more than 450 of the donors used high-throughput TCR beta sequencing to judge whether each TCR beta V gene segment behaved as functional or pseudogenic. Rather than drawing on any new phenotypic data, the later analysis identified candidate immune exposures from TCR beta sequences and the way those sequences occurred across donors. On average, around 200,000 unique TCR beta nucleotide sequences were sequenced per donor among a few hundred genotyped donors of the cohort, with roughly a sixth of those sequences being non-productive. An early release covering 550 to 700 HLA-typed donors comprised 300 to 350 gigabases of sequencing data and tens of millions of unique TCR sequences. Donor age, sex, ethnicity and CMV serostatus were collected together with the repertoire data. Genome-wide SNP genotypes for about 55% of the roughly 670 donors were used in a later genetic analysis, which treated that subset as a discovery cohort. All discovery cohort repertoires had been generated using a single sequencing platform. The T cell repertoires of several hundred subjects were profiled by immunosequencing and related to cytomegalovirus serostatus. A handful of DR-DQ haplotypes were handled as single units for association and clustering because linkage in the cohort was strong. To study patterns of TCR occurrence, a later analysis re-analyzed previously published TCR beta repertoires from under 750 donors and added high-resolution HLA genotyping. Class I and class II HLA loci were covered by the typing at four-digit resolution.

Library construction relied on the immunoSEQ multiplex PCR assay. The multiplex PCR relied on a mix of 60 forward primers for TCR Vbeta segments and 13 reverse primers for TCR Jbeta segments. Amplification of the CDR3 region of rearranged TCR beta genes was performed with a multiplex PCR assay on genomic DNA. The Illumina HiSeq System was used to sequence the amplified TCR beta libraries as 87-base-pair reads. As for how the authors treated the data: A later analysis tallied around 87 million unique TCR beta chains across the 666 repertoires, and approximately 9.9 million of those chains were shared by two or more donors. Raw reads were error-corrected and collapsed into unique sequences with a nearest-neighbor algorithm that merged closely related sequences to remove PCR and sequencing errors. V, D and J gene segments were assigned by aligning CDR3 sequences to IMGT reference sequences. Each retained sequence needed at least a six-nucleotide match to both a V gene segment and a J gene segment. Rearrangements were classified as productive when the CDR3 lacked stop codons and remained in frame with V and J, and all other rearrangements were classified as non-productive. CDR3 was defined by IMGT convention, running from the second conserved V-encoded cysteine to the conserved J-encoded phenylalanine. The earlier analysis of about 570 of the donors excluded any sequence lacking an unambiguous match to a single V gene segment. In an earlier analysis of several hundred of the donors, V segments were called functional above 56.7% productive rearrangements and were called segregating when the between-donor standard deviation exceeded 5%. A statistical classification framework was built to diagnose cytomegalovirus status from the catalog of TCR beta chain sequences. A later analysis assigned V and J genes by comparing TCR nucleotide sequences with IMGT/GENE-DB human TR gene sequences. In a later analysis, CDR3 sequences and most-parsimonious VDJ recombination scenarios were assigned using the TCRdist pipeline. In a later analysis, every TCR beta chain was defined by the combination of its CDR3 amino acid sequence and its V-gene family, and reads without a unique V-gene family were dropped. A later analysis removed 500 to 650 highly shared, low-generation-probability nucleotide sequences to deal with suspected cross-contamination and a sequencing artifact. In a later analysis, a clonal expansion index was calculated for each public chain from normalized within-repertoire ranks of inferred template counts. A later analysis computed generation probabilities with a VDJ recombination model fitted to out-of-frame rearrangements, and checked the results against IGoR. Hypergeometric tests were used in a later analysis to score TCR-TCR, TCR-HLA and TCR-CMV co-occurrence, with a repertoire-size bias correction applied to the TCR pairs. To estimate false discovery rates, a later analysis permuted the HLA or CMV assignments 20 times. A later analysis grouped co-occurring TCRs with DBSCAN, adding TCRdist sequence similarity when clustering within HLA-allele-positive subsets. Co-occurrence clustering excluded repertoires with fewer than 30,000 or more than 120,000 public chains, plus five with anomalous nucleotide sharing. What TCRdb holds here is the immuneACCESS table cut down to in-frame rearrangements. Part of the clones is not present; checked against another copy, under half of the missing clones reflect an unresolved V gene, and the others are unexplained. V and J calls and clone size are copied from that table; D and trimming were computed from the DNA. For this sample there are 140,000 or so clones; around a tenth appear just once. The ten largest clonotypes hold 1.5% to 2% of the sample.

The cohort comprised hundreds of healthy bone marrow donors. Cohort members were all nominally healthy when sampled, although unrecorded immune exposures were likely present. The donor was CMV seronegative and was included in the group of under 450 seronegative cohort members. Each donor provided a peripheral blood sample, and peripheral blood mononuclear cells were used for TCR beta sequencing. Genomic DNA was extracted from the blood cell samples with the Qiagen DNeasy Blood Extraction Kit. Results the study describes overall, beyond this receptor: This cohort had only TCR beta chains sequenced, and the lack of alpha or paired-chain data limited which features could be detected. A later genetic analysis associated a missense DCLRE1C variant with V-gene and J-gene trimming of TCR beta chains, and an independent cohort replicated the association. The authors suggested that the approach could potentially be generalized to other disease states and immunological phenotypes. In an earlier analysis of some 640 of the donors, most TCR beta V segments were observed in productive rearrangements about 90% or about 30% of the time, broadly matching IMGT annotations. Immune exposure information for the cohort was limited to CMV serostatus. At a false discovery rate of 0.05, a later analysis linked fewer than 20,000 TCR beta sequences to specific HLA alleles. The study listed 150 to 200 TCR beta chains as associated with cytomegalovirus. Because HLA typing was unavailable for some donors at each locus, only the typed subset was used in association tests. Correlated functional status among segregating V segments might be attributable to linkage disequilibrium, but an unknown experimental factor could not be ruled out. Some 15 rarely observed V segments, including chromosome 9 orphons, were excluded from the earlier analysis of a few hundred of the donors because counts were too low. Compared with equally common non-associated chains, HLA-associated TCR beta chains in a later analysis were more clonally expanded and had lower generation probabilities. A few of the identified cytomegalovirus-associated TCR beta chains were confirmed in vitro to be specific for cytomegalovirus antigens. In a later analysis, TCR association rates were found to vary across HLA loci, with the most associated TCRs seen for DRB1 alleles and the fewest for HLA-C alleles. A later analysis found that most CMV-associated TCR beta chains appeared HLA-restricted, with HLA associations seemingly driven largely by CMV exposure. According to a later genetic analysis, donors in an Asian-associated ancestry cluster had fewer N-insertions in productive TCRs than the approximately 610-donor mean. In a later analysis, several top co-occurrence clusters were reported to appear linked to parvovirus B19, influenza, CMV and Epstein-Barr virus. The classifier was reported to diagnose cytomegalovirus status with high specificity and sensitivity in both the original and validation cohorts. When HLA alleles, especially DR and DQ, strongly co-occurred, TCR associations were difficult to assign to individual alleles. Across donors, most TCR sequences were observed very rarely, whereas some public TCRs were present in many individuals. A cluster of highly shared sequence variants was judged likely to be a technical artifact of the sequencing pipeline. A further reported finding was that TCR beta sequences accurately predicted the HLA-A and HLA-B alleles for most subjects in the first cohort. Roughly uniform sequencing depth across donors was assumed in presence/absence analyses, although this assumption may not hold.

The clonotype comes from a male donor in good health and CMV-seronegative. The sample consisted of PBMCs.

The sequenced DNA is TGTGCCAGCAGTGAACTAGCGGGGTACAATGAGCAGTTCTTC. Its translation reads: CASSELAGYNEQFF. The chain employs TRBV2 and TRBJ2-1, with 9 bases matching TRBD2. The CDR3 spans 14 residues, from the cysteine through the phenylalanine. Just CDR3 DNA is preserved here, 42 bases in frame from base 1. For this chain, trimming is 2 bases at the V end and 4 bases at the J end, and the number of junction bases without a gene match is 0. Taken from the germline V gene, the CDR1 and CDR2 loops are SNHLY and FYNNEI. Reference TRBV2 and TRBJ2-1 proteins supply the regions before and after the CDR3; the full variable domain is: EPEVTQTPSHQVTQMGQEVILRCVPISNHLYFYWYRQILGQKVEFLVSFYNNEISEKSEIFDDQFSVERPDGSNFTLKIRSTKLEDSAMYFCASSELAGYNEQFFGPGTRLTVL.